These 25 T cell receptor beta chains came from one sample sequenced in a study of PD-1 blockade in classical Hodgkin lymphoma (dated by TCRdb to the early 2020s). Explained via the paper, the time point label denotes: cycle 2 day 1 (C2D1) of nivolumab. Every trial patient had relapsed after autologous stem cell transplantation, and cohorts A, B and C differed in prior brentuximab vedotin exposure. Library creation used the immunoSEQ multiplex PCR assay. TCRdb took over this immuneACCESS table, retaining in-frame rearrangements with V and J assigned. Such tables are incomplete; in checked studies, under half of the missing clones stem from an unresolved V gene, and the remainder is unexplained. The sample includes under 20,000 clones, with just over 85% observed a single time. The ten most abundant clones make up 13% of the sample. Here the sequenced sample was peripheral blood mononuclear cells (PBMCs), taken before the second cycle of nivolumab. These receptor sequences come from a human donor with classical Hodgkin lymphoma.

The chain is built from TRBV7-9 and TRBJ2-1; 15 bases are a match to TRBD2. This CDR3 comprises 17 residues. Germline V CDR1 and CDR2: SEHNR, FQNEAQ (reference sequence). V dropped 5 bases and J dropped 10; count of bases not matched to a gene: 12. CDR3 coding DNA: TGTGCCAGCAGCGCCCCGGGACTAGCGGGGGGATTGGGGGAGCAGTTCTTC. Translated: CASSAPGLAGGLGEQFF.

The chain is built from TRBV19 and TRBJ2-3, with no clear D. There are 16 residues in the CDR3. Germline V gene sequence: CDR1 LNHDA, CDR2 SQIVND (reference sequence). V dropped 1 base and J dropped 6 bases, with 17 bases sitting between them. The CDR3 nucleotides are TGTGCCAGTAGTATAGGCGTAGAGGTGAGAAGGGATACGCAGTATTTT. Amino acids: CASSIGVEVRRDTQYF.

The CDR3 here is CASSLDVVGYGYTF. The CDR3 coding sequence is TGTGCCAGCAGCTTAGATGTCGTGGGCTATGGCTACACCTTC. The chain carries TRBV7-9 and TRBJ1-2; D is unclear. Per the germline V gene, CDR1 is SEHNR and CDR2 is FQNEAQ (reference sequence). V lost 1 base, J lost 4 bases, and 10 bases lay in between. This CDR3 region has 14 residues.

This clone appeared a single time. V usage is TRBV7-8 and J usage is TRBJ2-7; 8 nucleotides line up with TRBD1. In germline, CDR1 is SGHVS, CDR2 FQNEAQ. Losses at the gene ends were 4 bases for V and 6 bases for J; bases not matched to a gene: 5. The CDR3 is made up of 13 amino acids. This CDR3 reads CASSYGQGGEQYF. CDR3 DNA sequence: TGTGCCAGCAGCTATGGACAGGGCGGCGAGCAGTACTTC.

This rearrangement joins TRBV12-1 to TRBJ2-7. TRBV12-1 is an annotated pseudogene. CDR3 length: 17 amino acids. The CDR3 bases are TGTGCCAGCAGCTTTCGTATCTGCGAGGGGAGTTCCTACGAGCAGTACTTC. Its translation is CASSFRICEGSSYEQYF.

The V and J genes are TRBV7-9 and TRBJ2-1, with D perhaps TRBD2 (6 bases). Germline V gene lookup returns CDR1 SEHNR and CDR2 FQNEAQ (reference sequence). This CDR3 is 18 amino acids long. V gave up 5 bases and J gave up 9 bases, with 29 bases separating them. The DNA of the CDR3 is TGTGCCAGCAGCGAAGCACGCGGGTTAACTAGCTCCGCAGGTGAGCAGTTCTTC. This encodes CASSEARGLTSSAGEQFF. The whole variable domain, remainder taken from reference TRBV7-9 and TRBJ2-1, is DTGVSQNPRHKITKRGQNVTFRCDPISEHNRLYWYRQTLGQGPEFLTYFQNEAQLEKSRLLSDRFSAERPKGSFSTLEIQRTEQGDSAMYLCASSEARGLTSSAGEQFFGPGTRLTVL.

The genes are TRBV27 and TRBJ2-7; D is possibly TRBD2 (5 bases). V was pared by 4 bases and J by 6 bases, with 13 bases between. The germline V gene encodes CDR1 MNHEY and CDR2 SMNVEV (reference sequence). This CDR3 contains 13 residues. CDR3 protein: CASSSTRAGEQYF. The CDR3 region has the DNA TGTGCCAGCAGTTCGACACGGGCGGGCGAGCAGTACTTC.

Judged by abundance, this clone is large. This chain links TRBV27 with TRBJ2-2; D remains ambiguous. Germline loops: CDR1 MNHEY, CDR2 SMNVEV (reference sequence). V was pared by 4 bases and J by 4 bases, with 4 bases between. The CDR3 consists of 12 residues. The CDR3 DNA reads TGTGCCAGCAGTTATAGCACCGGGGAGCTGTTTTTT. This gives the protein CASSYSTGELFF.

The chain couples TRBV1 to TRBJ2-2; the listed D gene, TRBD2, was not tested against the DNA. TRBV1 is a recognized pseudogene. The CDR3 is made up of 17 amino acids. CDR3 nucleotides: TGCACCAGCAGCCAAGAGACCCAGCGATCGAACACCGGGGAGCTGTTTTTT. The encoded protein is CTSSQETQRSNTGELFF.

This chain connects TRBV11-2 to TRBJ2-5; D not certain. With 1 base removed from V and 1 base from J, the gap between germline ends came to 10 bases. Germline-derived CDR1 and CDR2 are SGHAT and FQNNGV. CDR3 length equals 15 residues. The chain's CDR3 is CASSLAAGPQETQYF. CDR3 bases: TGTGCCAGCAGCTTAGCGGCTGGCCCCCAAGAGACCCAGTACTTC.

This chain connects TRBV18 to TRBJ1-2, with D possibly matching TRBD1 (5 bases). This CDR3 is 14 amino acids long. CDR1 and CDR2 from the germline V gene are KGHSH and LQKENI. V gave up 2 bases and J gave up 2 bases, with 9 bases separating them. The CDR3 loop reads CASSPMGLNYGYTF. The DNA for the CDR3 is TGTGCCAGCTCACCAATGGGACTGAACTATGGCTACACCTTC.

The chain combines TRBV19 with TRBJ1-1; D not resolved. V lost 1 base to trimming and J lost 5 bases, with 2 bases between them. From germline, CDR1 is LNHDA and CDR2 SQIVND (reference sequence). The length of the CDR3 is 11 residues. The CDR3 DNA is TGTGCCAGTAGTATAGGGACTGAAGCTTTCTTT. As protein: CASSIGTEAFF.

In DNA form, the CDR3 reads TGTGCCAGCAGCTCACACATCAGGGAAACCACCGGGGAGCTGTTTTTT. The encoded protein is CASSSHIRETTGELFF. V is TRBV9 and J is TRBJ2-2; D perhaps matches TRBD1 (5 bases). Germline-derived CDR1 and CDR2 are SGDLS and YYNGEE. V dropped 4 bases and J dropped 4 bases, with 17 bases sitting between them. The CDR3 runs 16 residues.

V and J are TRBV6-6 and TRBJ1-5, with D unresolved. Per germline, CDR1 MNHNY and CDR2 SVGAGI (reference sequence). Trimming took off 8 bases at V and 3 bases at J, with 17 bases between the two ends. The CDR3 sequence is 15 residues long. The chain's CDR3 is CASWAPLGYNQPQHF. The CDR3, as DNA: TGTGCCAGCTGGGCACCATTAGGGTACAATCAGCCCCAGCATTTT.

The gene calls are TRBV5-1 and TRBJ2-5, with D unclear. Germline values: CDR1 SGHRS, CDR2 YFSETQ. Trimming took off 4 bases at V and 5 bases at J, with 9 bases between the two ends. The CDR3 extends over 12 amino acids. The DNA of the CDR3 is TGCGCCAGCAGCCTCCAGACGGAGACCCAGTACTTC. Translation: CASSLQTETQYF.

The chain recombines TRBV7-2 with TRBJ2-7; 8 nucleotides align to TRBD2. Germline CDR1 reads SGHTA; CDR2 reads FQGNSA. Trimming took 5 bases from V and 1 from J; bases not matched to a gene: 7. This CDR3 spans 15 amino acids. The CDR3 DNA reads TGTGCCAGCAGCACGACGGGGGGGTTTTCCTACGAGCAGTACTTC. Protein: CASSTTGGFSYEQYF.

The chain employs TRBV2 and TRBJ1-3; D remains unclear. This CDR3 spans 17 amino acids. Germline V lookup: CDR1 SNHLY, CDR2 FYNNEI. Trimming took 7 bases from V and 7 from J, leaving 26 bases between them. The CDR3 protein is CASTADGVFPLGNTIYF. The CDR3 DNA is TGTGCCAGCACCGCGGACGGCGTATTCCCTCTTGGGAACACCATATATTTT.

The chain recombines TRBV27 with TRBJ2-5; TRBD1 agrees at 9 bases. J was trimmed by 3 bases and V by 5 bases; bases with no gene match: 7. Germline loops: CDR1 MNHEY, CDR2 SMNVEV (reference sequence). The CDR3 is 15 residues long. CDR3 nucleotides: TGTGCCAGCAGTACCCCCGGGACAGGGAAAGAGACCCAGTACTTC. Its protein is CASSTPGTGKETQYF.

This clone came up once. This chain uses TRBV10-3 with TRBJ2-2, with D perhaps matching TRBD1 (6 bases). V gave up 4 bases and J gave up 0 bases, with 12 bases separating them. This CDR3 is built from 16 residues. The germline gives CDR1 ENHRY, CDR2 SYGVKD. CDR3 DNA: TGTGCCATCAGTGCCCGGGACAAGACGAACACCGGGGAGCTGTTTTTT. This sequence encodes CAISARDKTNTGELFF.

The chain has TRBV6-6 and TRBJ1-5; D is unclear. Germline V gives CDR1 MNHNY, CDR2 SVGAGI (reference sequence). The V and J ends lost 5 bases and 2 bases respectively, with 10 bases between them. This CDR3 spans 14 amino acids. In DNA, the CDR3 is TGTGCCAGCAGTGACGGAGGAGGCAATCAGCCCCAGCATTTT. Protein: CASSDGGGNQPQHF.

The chain couples TRBV4-1 to TRBJ2-5, with a weak D call TRBD2 (5 bases). This CDR3 has 17 amino acids. Trimming took off 1 base at V and 4 bases at J, with 19 bases between the two ends. The germline CDR1 and CDR2 sequences are MGHRA and YSYEKL. The CDR3 nucleotides read TGCGCCAGCAGCCAAGTTAACCTAGTAGCGTGGGGAGAGACCCAGTACTTC. This encodes CASSQVNLVAWGETQYF.

This chain connects TRBV25-1 to TRBJ2-5; D unresolved. Looked up from germline, CDR1 is MGHDK and CDR2 is SYGVNS. The CDR3 extends over 13 amino acids. Between the trimmed V and J ends, which lost 5 bases and 5 bases, there was a span of 12 bases. CDR3 region: CASSMSPIETQYF. The DNA for the CDR3 is TGTGCCAGCAGTATGTCCCCCATTGAGACCCAGTACTTC.

The chain employs TRBV7-8 and TRBJ1-3; D unclear. Germline values: CDR1 SGHVS, CDR2 FQNEAQ. CDR3 length equals 14 residues. V lost 1 base, J lost 8 bases, and 12 bases lay in between. The CDR3 bases are TGTGCCAGCAGCTTAGTGGGCGGTGCGCACACCATATATTTT. Amino acids: CASSLVGGAHTIYF.

The chain carries TRBV11-2 and TRBJ2-1, with unresolved D. Germline values: CDR1 SGHAT, CDR2 FQNNGV. V lost 2 bases and J lost 8, with 7 bases in between. CDR3 size: 12 residues. The CDR3 here is CASSLNADEQFF. In nucleotides, the CDR3 is TGTGCCAGCAGCTTAAACGCCGATGAGCAGTTCTTC.

The CDR3 bases are TGTGCCAGCAGTGAAGCCCAGACAGGGGGTGACTATGGCTACACCTTC. This gives the protein CASSEAQTGGDYGYTF. V usage is TRBV2 and J usage is TRBJ1-2, with 9 bases that match TRBD1. The CDR3 has 16 amino acids. The junction had 5 bases not matched to a gene; V was cut back by 0 bases and J by 3 bases. CDR1 is SNHLY and CDR2 is FYNNEI in the germline V gene.